Listed below are T cell receptor beta chains from one sample, sequenced in a study of cytomegalovirus exposure and HLA in healthy donors. Generated by immunoSEQ multiplex PCR, the TCRdb table keeps only in-frame clones and is missing some. Among more than 150,000 clones listed, around 80% were seen once. The sample taken for sequencing was PBMCs. These receptors were taken from a man in his late teens or twenties in good health and CMV-seronegative. Each CDR3 is given with its conserved first and last residue. The D gene is left open where the match is weak. For some rows the clone size is stated as once, few or many, or as a class when expanded; others skip it.

D	V	size	J	CDR3	DNA
NA	TRBV27	NA	TRBJ1-1	CASSLRGGNTEAFF	TGTGCCAGCAGTTTAAGAGGGGGGAACACTGAAGCTTTCTTT
NA	TRBV4-1	NA	TRBJ1-2	CASSQQDSSNYGYTF	TGCGCCAGCAGCCAGCAGGACAGCTCAAACTATGGCTACACCTTC
NA	TRBV6-6	NA	TRBJ1-5	CASTDPGGFSNQPQHF	TGTGCCAGCACCGATCCGGGGGGATTTAGCAATCAGCCCCAGCATTTT
TRBD1	TRBV6-5	NA	TRBJ2-2	CASSVGQGGTGELFF	TGTGCCAGCAGTGTGGGACAGGGTGGCACCGGGGAGCTGTTTTTT
NA	TRBV15	NA	TRBJ2-7	CATSRRTGSEQYF	TGTGCCACCAGCAGACGCACGGGTTCCGAGCAGTACTTC
NA	TRBV5-8	NA	TRBJ1-5	CASGGREPQHF	TGTGCCTCCGGCGGGCGGGAGCCCCAGCATTTT
TRBD1	TRBV27	NA	TRBJ1-4	CASSRRQGDATNEKLFF	TGTGCCAGCAGCCGACGGCAGGGGGATGCAACTAATGAAAAACTGTTTTTT
NA	TRBV5-1	NA	TRBJ2-5	CASSPSSSGGQETQYF	TGCGCCAGCAGCCCGTCCTCGTCTGGCGGACAAGAGACCCAGTACTTC
NA	TRBV21-1	NA	TRBJ2-4	CASSKEGRIAGSLAKNIQYF	TGTGCCAGCAGCAAAGAAGGGAGGATAGCGGGCTCACTAGCCAAAAACATTCAGTACTTC
NA	TRBV9	NA	TRBJ1-1	CASSPYPGDRNAFF	TGTGCCAGCAGCCCATATCCAGGGGATCGTAATGCTTTCTTT
TRBD2	TRBV4-3	once	TRBJ2-5	CASSQYGTSGGAFETQYF	TGCGCCAGCAGCCAATACGGGACTAGCGGGGGGGCCTTTGAGACCCAGTACTTC
TRBD2	TRBV5-1	NA	TRBJ2-3	CASSEGLAGVDTQYF	TGCGCCAGCAGCGAGGGACTAGCGGGAGTAGATACGCAGTATTTT
NA	TRBV21-1	NA	TRBJ2-4	CARLPLAGGLNKNIQYF	TGTGCCAGACTACCGCTAGCGGGAGGGTTGAACAAAAACATTCAGTACTTC
NA	TRBV4-3	NA	TRBJ2-5	CASSQGRAILQETQYF	TGCGCCAGCAGCCAAGGCAGGGCCATCCTTCAAGAGACCCAGTACTTC
NA	TRBV5-8	NA	TRBJ1-4	CASSKGDTGSTNEKLFF	TGTGCCAGCAGTAAGGGCGATACAGGGTCAACTAATGAAAAACTGTTTTTT
TRBD2	TRBV13	NA	TRBJ2-5	CASSTGLAGVETQYF	TGTGCCAGCAGCACGGGACTAGCGGGGGTTGAGACCCAGTACTTC
TRBD2	TRBV2	NA	TRBJ2-3	CASSVETSVTDTQYF	TGTGCCAGCAGTGTCGAGACTAGCGTTACAGATACGCAGTATTTT
NA	TRBV29-1	NA	TRBJ2-7	CSVQDSPGDEQYF	TGCAGCGTCCAGGACTCGCCGGGGGACGAGCAGTACTTC
TRBD2	TRBV7-9	NA	TRBJ2-1	CSSSHGPGGTYNEQFF	TGTTCCAGCAGCCACGGCCCGGGAGGGACCTACAATGAGCAGTTCTTC
TRBD1	TRBV30	NA	TRBJ1-5	CAWGTGINQPQHF	TGTGCCTGGGGGACAGGCATTAATCAGCCCCAGCATTTT
NA	TRBV27	NA	TRBJ2-7	CASSLSKGVGFFYEQYF	TGTGCCAGCAGTTTATCGAAGGGGGTCGGATTCTTCTACGAGCAGTACTTC
NA	TRBV29-1	NA	TRBJ2-1	CSGRGDRAYNEQFF	TGCAGCGGGCGGGGGGACAGGGCCTACAATGAGCAGTTCTTC
NA	TRBV5-8	NA	TRBJ1-2	CASSRGSGYGYTF	TGTGCCAGCAGCCGTGGGTCGGGTTATGGCTACACTTTC
NA	TRBV7-2	NA	TRBJ1-6	CASSPSGLDNSPLHF	TGTGCCAGCAGCCCAAGTGGCCTTGATAATTCACCCCTCCACTTT
NA	TRBV5-1	NA	TRBJ2-2	CASAHLGTNTGELFF	TGCGCCAGCGCCCATTTAGGGACTAACACCGGGGAGCTGTTTTTT
NA	TRBV19	NA	TRBJ1-2	CASSISTANYGYTF	TGTGCCAGTAGTATCTCGACAGCTAACTATGGCTACACCTTC
NA	TRBV7-6	NA	TRBJ2-2	CASSLLSGAGELFF	TGTGCCAGCAGCTTACTTTCAGGGGCCGGGGAGCTGTTTTTT
TRBD2	TRBV9	NA	TRBJ2-1	CASSVVPGGPNNEQFF	TGTGCCAGCAGCGTAGTTCCGGGAGGCCCAAACAATGAGCAGTTCTTC
TRBD2	TRBV6-5	NA	TRBJ2-7	CASRRAGIEYEQYF	TGTGCCAGCAGGAGAGCGGGGATTGAATACGAGCAGTACTTC
NA	TRBV10-3	NA	TRBJ1-5	CAISRQTNQPQHF	TGTGCCATCAGTCGACAAACCAATCAGCCCCAGCATTTT
NA	TRBV30	NA	TRBJ2-7	CAWSALGGNREQYF	TGTGCCTGGAGTGCCCTAGGAGGGAATCGCGAGCAGTACTTC
TRBD1	TRBV2	NA	TRBJ2-5	CASTRTGQETQYF	TGTGCCAGCACCCGGACAGGGCAAGAGACCCAGTACTTC
NA	TRBV7-2	NA	TRBJ1-1	CASSLQRTEAFF	TGTGCCAGCAGCCTTCAGAGGACTGAAGCTTTCTTT
TRBD1	TRBV6-6	few	TRBJ1-2	CASNTGGSNYGYTF	TGTGCCAGCAACACAGGGGGCTCTAACTATGGCTACACCTTC
NA	TRBV9	few	TRBJ1-1	CASSVDVGHQGEAFF	TGTGCCAGCAGCGTAGATGTGGGACACCAAGGCGAAGCTTTCTTT
NA	TRBV5-8	NA	TRBJ1-5	CASRLTGSQPQHF	TGTGCCAGCAGGTTGACAGGAAGTCAGCCCCAGCATTTT
NA	TRBV18	NA	TRBJ1-3	CASSPQVSGHSGNTIYF	TGTGCCAGCTCACCACAGGTTTCAGGGCACTCTGGAAACACCATATATTTT
NA	TRBV21-1	NA	TRBJ2-2	CASSKVKTSGRPAHGTGELFF	TGTGCCAGCAGCAAAGTGAAGACTAGCGGGAGGCCCGCCCATGGCACCGGGGAGCTGTTTTTT
TRBD1	TRBV9	NA	TRBJ2-5	CASSVADRVQETQYF	TGTGCCAGCAGCGTAGCGGACAGGGTCCAAGAGACCCAGTACTTC
TRBD1	TRBV5-3	NA	TRBJ2-3	CARPSPPGDSCTDTQYF	TGTGCCAGACCTTCCCCGCCCGGGGACAGTTGCACAGATACGCAGTATTTT
TRBD2	TRBV2	NA	TRBJ2-3	CASRVGLARTDTQYF	TGTGCCAGCAGAGTGGGACTAGCGAGAACAGATACGCAGTATTTT
TRBD1	TRBV7-2	NA	TRBJ2-3	CASSLIGTAQLTDTQYF	TGTGCCAGCAGCTTGATTGGGACAGCCCAGCTCACAGATACGCAGTATTTT
TRBD2	TRBV6-1	few	TRBJ2-7	CASSETRGGSYEQYF	TGTGCCAGCAGTGAAACGCGGGGGGGCAGCTACGAGCAGTACTTC
TRBD2	TRBV9	NA	TRBJ2-1	CASSVKLAGNNEQFF	TGTGCCAGCAGCGTAAAACTAGCGGGGAACAATGAGCAGTTCTTC
NA	TRBV11-3	NA	TRBJ2-2	CASSLERRDRVTGELFF	TGTGCCAGCAGCTTAGAGAGGAGGGATCGAGTCACCGGGGAGCTGTTTTTT
NA	TRBV4-1	NA	TRBJ2-7	CASSQDQGHPWGQYF	TGCGCCAGCAGCCAAGATCAGGGACATCCCTGGGGGCAGTACTTC
NA	TRBV10-3	NA	TRBJ1-2	CAISEPRGGGYTF	TGTGCCATCAGTGAGCCTCGGGGAGGAGGCTACACCTTC
TRBD1	TRBV5-1	NA	TRBJ1-2	CASSLVQGGTANYGYTF	TGCGCCAGCAGCTTGGTTCAAGGGGGCACTGCAAACTATGGCTACACCTTC
TRBD1	TRBV13	NA	TRBJ2-6	CASSLGDRGSSGANVLTF	TGTGCCAGCAGCTTAGGAGACAGGGGAAGCTCTGGGGCCAACGTCCTGACTTTC
TRBD2	TRBV7-2	NA	TRBJ2-2	CASSSLAGVNTGELFF	TGTGCCAGCAGCTCACTAGCGGGAGTTAACACCGGGGAGCTGTTTTTT
NA	TRBV19	NA	TRBJ2-2	CASTGMRGSTGELFF	TGTGCCAGTACGGGGATGCGGGGTAGCACCGGGGAGCTGTTTTTT
NA	TRBV2	NA	TRBJ1-6	CASSEARDYSPLHF	TGTGCCAGCAGTGAGGCCAGGGATTATTCACCCCTCCACTTT
NA	TRBV7-2	NA	TRBJ2-7	CASAYSGGLIHEQYF	TGTGCCAGCGCGTATTCGGGGGGCCTCATTCACGAGCAGTACTTC
TRBD2	TRBV11-3	few	TRBJ2-7	CASSSHGTSGSYEQYF	TGTGCCAGCAGCTCTCATGGGACTAGCGGGAGTTACGAGCAGTACTTC
TRBD2	TRBV7-2	NA	TRBJ2-7	CASSPGRGRGGYEQYF	TGTGCCAGCAGCCCTGGGCGGGGACGGGGGGGCTACGAGCAGTACTTC
TRBD2	TRBV4-2	NA	TRBJ2-3	CASSQEPASGADTQYF	TGTGCCAGCAGCCAAGAACCCGCTAGCGGGGCGGATACGCAGTATTTT
TRBD1	TRBV6-1	NA	TRBJ2-1	CASRGTGVTYNEQFF	TGTGCCAGCAGAGGGACAGGGGTAACCTACAATGAGCAGTTCTTC